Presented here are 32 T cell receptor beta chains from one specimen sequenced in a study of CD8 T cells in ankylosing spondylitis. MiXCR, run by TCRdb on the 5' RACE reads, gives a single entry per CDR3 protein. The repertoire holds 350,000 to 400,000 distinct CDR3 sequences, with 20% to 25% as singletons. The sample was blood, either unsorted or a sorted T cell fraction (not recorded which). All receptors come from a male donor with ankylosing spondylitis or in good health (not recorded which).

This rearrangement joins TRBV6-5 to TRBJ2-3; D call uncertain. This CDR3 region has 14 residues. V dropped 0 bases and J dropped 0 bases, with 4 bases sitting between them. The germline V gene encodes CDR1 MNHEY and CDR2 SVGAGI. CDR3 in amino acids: CASSYSGSTDTQYF. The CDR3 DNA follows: TGTGCCAGCAGTTACTCTGGGAGCACAGATACGCAGTATTTT.

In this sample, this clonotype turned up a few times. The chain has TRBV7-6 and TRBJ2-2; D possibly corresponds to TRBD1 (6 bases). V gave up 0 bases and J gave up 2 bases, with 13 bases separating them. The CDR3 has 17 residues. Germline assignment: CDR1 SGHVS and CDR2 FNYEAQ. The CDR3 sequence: CASSLASRTVNTGELFF. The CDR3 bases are TGTGCCAGCAGCTTAGCGTCTAGGACAGTTAACACCGGGGAGCTGTTTTTT.

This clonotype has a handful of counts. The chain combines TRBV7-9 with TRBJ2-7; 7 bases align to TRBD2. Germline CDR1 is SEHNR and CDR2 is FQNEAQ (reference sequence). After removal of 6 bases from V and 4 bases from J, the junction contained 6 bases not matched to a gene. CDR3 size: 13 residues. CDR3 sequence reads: CASSQPGGYEQYF. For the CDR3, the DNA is TGTGCCAGCAGTCAACCCGGGGGGTACGAGCAGTACTTC. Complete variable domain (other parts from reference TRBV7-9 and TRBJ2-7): DTGVSQNPRHKITKRGQNVTFRCDPISEHNRLYWYRQTLGQGPEFLTYFQNEAQLEKSRLLSDRFSAERPKGSFSTLEIQRTEQGDSAMYLCASSQPGGYEQYFGPGTRLTVT.

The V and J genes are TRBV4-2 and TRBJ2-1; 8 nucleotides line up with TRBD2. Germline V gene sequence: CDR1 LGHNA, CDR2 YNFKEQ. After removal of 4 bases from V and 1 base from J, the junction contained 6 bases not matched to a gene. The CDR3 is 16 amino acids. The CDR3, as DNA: TGTGCCAGCAGCCGGACAGCGGGGGCTTCCTACAATGAGCAGTTCTTC. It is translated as CASSRTAGASYNEQFF.

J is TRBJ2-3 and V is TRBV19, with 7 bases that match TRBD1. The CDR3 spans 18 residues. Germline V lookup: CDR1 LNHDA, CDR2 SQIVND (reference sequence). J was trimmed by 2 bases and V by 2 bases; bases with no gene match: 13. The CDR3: CASSIFWTGQKTTDTQYF. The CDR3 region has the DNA TGTGCCAGTAGTATATTTTGGACGGGACAGAAGACCACAGATACGCAGTATTTT.

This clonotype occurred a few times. As DNA, the CDR3 is TGCGCCAGCAGCCTTACGGGACTAGCGGGGACCCACGAGCAGTACTTC. Its protein is CASSLTGLAGTHEQYF. The rearrangement joins TRBV4-1 to TRBJ2-7, with TRBD2 matching 13 bases. Germline loops: CDR1 MGHRA, CDR2 YSYEKL. With 4 bases clipped from V and 5 bases from J, the junction kept 8 bases outside the gene matches. This CDR3 is 16 amino acids long.

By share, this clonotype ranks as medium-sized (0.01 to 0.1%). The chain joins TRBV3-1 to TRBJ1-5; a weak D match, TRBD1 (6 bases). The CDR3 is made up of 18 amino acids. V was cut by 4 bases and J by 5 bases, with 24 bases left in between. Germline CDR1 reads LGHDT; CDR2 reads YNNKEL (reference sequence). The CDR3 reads CASSPQGPSRFRDQPQHF. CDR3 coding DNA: TGTGCCAGCAGCCCTCAGGGGCCAAGTCGTTTTCGTGATCAGCCCCAGCATTTT.

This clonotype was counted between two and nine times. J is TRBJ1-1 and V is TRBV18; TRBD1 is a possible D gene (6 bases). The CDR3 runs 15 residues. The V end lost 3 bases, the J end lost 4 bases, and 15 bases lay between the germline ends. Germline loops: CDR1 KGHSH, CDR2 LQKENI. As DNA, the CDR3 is TGTGCCAGCTCACCCTGGGCAGGGGCGATCACTGAAGCTTTCTTT. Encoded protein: CASSPWAGAITEAFF.

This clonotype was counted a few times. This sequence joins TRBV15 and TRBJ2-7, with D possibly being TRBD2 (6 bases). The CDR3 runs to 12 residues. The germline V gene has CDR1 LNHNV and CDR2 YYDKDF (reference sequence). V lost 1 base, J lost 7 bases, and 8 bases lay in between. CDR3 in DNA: TGTGCCACCAGCAGAGTGGGAGGAGAGCAGTACTTC. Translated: CATSRVGGEQYF.

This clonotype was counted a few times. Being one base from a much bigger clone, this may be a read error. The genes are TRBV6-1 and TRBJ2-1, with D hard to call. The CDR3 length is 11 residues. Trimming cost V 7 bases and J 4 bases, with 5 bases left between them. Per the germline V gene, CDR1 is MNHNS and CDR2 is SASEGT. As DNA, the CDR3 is TGTGCCAGCACCCAGTACAATGAGCAGTTCTTC. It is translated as CASTQYNEQFF.

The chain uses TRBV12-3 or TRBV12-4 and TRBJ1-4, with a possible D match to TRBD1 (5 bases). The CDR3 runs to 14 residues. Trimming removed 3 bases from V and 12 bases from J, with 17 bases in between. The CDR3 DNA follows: TGTGCCAGCAGTTTTCTGGGACCTAGAGGGGAACTGTTTTTT. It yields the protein CASSFLGPRGELFF.

CDR3: CASSQEGSVDEQYF. CDR3 bases: TGTGCCAGCAGCCAAGAGGGAAGCGTCGACGAGCAGTACTTC. This chain joins TRBV4-2 and TRBJ2-7; D unclear. The CDR3 is 14 amino acids. Germline V gene data show CDR1 as LGHNA and CDR2 as YNFKEQ. Trimming left V 0 bases short and J 5 bases short, with 11 bases between.

In nucleotides, the CDR3 is TGCAGTGCACTAGCGGGGGGCCGAGGAAACGAGCAGTACTTC. Translating it yields CSALAGGRGNEQYF. This chain links TRBV20-1 with TRBJ2-7; 12 nucleotides agree with TRBD2. CDR1 and CDR2 from the germline V gene are DFQATT and SNEGSKA (reference sequence). Trimming removed 6 bases from V and 5 bases from J; junction bases left unmatched: 8. This CDR3 has 14 amino acids.

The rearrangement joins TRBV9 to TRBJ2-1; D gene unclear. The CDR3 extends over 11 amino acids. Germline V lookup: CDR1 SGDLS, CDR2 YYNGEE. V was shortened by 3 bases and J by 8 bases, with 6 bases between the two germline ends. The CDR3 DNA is TGTGCCAGCAGCGCCACGGATGAGCAGTTCTTC. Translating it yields CASSATDEQFF. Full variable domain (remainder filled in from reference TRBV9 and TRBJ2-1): DSGVTQTPKHLITATGQRVTLRCSPRSGDLSVYWYQQSLDQGLQFLIQYYNGEERAKGNILERFSAQQFPDLHSELNLSSLELGDSALYFCASSATDEQFFGPGTRLTVL.

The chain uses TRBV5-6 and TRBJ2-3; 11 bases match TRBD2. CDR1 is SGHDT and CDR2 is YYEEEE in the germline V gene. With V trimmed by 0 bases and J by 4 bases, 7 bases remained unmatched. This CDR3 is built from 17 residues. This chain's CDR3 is CASSLGIAGGPADTQYF. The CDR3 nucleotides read TGTGCCAGCAGCTTGGGTATAGCGGGGGGGCCCGCAGATACGCAGTATTTT.

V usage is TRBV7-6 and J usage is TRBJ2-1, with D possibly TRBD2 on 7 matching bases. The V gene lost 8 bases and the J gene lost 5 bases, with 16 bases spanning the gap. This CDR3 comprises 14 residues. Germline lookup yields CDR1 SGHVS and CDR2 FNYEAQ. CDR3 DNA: TGTGCCAGCCTTCCCGGGGGGCTACACAATGAGCAGTTCTTC. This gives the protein CASLPGGLHNEQFF.

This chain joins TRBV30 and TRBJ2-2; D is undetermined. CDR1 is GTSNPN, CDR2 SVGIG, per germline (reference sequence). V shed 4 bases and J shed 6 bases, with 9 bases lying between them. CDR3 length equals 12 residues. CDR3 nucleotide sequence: TGTGCCTGGAATTGGGGTGCCGGGGAGCTGTTTTTT. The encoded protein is CAWNWGAGELFF.

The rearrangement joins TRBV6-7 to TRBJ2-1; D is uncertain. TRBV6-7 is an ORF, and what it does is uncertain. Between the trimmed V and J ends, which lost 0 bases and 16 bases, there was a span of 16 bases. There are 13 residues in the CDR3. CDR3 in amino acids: CASSYSVYPAGFF. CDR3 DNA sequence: TGTGCCAGCAGTTACTCCGTTTACCCGGCTGGTTTCTTC.

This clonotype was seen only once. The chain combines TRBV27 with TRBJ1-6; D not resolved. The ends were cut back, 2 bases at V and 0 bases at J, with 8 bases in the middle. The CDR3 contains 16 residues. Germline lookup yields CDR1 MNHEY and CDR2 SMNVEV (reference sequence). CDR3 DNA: TGTGCCAGCAGTTTAGTGGCTAGCTCCTATAATTCACCCCTCCACTTT. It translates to CASSLVASSYNSPLHF.

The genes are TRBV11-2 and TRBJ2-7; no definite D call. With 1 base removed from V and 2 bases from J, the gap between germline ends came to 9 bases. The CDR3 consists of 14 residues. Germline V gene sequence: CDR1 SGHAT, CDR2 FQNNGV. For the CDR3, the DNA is TGTGCCAGCAGCTTAGGCGGTTCCCCCTACGAGCAGTACTTC. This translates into CASSLGGSPYEQYF. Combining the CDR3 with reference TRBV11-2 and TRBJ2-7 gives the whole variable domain EAGVAQSPRYKIIEKRQSVAFWCNPISGHATLYWYQQILGQGPKLLIQFQNNGVVDDSQLPKDRFSAERLKGVDSTLKIQPAKLEDSAVYLCASSLGGSPYEQYFGPGTRLTVT.

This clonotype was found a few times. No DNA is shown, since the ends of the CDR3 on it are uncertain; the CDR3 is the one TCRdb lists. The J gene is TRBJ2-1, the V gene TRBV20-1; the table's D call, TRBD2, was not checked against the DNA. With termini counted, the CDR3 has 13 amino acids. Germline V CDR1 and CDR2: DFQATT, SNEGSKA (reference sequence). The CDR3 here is CSTSGGDYNEQFF.

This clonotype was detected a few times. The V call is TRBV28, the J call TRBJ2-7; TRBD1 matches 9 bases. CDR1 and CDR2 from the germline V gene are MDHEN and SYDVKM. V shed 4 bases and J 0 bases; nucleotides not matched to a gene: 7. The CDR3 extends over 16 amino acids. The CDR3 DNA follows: TGTGCCAGCAGTTCCCCGACAGGGGGGGACTCCTACGAGCAGTACTTC. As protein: CASSSPTGGDSYEQYF.

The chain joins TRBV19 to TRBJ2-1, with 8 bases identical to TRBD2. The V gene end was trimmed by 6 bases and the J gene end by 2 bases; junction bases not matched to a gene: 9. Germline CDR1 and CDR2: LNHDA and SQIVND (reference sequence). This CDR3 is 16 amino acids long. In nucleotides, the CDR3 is TGTGCCAGTAGCACCTACGGCGGGAGGACCTACAATGAGCAGTTCTTC. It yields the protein CASSTYGGRTYNEQFF.

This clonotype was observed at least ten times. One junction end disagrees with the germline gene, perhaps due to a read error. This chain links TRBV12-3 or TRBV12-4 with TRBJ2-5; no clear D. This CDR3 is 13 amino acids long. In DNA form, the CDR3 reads TGTGCCAGCAGCGGGCCTTACCACGAGACCCAGTACTTC. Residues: CASSGPYHETQYF.

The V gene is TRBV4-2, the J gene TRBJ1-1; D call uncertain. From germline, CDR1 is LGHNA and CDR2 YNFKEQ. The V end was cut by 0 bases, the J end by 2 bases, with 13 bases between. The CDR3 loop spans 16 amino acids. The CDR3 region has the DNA TGTGCCAGCAGCCAAGAAGATTGGGCAGGAAACACTGAAGCTTTCTTT. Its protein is CASSQEDWAGNTEAFF.

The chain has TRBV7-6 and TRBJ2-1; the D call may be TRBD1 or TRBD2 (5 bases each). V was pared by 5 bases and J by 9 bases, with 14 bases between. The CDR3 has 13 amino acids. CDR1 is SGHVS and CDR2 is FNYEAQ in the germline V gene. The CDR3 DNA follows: TGTGCCAGCAGCCCCCCCGGGGCTATTGAGCAGTTCTTC. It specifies CASSPPGAIEQFF.

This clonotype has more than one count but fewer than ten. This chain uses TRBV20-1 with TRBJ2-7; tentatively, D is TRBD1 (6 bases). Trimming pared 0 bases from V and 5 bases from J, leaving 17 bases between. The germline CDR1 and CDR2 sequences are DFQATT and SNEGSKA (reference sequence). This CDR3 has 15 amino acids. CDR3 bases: TGCAGTGCTAGAGAAGTCCAGGGGTCAGGAAACGAGCAGTACTTC. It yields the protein CSAREVQGSGNEQYF.

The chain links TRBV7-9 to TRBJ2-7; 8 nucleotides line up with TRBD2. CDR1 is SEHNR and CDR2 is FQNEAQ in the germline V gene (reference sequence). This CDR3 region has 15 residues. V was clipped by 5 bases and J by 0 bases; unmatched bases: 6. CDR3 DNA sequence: TGTGCCAGCAGCCCCAGCGGGGGCTTCTCCTACGAGCAGTACTTC. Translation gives CASSPSGGFSYEQYF. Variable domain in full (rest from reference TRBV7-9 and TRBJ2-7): DTGVSQNPRHKITKRGQNVTFRCDPISEHNRLYWYRQTLGQGPEFLTYFQNEAQLEKSRLLSDRFSAERPKGSFSTLEIQRTEQGDSAMYLCASSPSGGFSYEQYFGPGTRLTVT.

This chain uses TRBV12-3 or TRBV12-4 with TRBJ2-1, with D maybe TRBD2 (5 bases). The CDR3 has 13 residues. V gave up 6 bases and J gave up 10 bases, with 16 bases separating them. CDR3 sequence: CASSRYFPGEQFF. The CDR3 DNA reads TGTGCCAGCAGCCGCTATTTCCCGGGGGAGCAGTTCTTC.

The CDR3 loop reads CASSYGGVGEKLFF. The CDR3 bases are TGTGCCAGCAGTTACGGGGGGGTAGGAGAAAAACTGTTTTTT. The chain couples TRBV6-5 to TRBJ1-4; perhaps TRBD1 as D (5 bases). Germline CDR1 and CDR2: MNHEY and SVGAGI. The CDR3 extends over 14 amino acids. V lost 2 bases and J 8 bases, leaving 12 bases between the germline ends.

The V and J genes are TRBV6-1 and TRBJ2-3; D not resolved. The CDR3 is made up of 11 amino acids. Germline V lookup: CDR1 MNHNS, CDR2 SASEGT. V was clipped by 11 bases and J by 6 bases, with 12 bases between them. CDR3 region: CACIGWDTQYF. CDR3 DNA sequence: TGTGCCTGTATTGGCTGGGATACGCAGTATTTT.

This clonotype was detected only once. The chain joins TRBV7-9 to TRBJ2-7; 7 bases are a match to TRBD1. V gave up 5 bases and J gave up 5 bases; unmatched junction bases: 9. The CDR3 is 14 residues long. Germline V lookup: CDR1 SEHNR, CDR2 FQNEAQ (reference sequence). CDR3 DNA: TGTGCCAGCAGCCAGACAGGGTTCATAGACGAGCAGTACTTC. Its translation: CASSQTGFIDEQYF.